The rows below give T cell receptor beta chains drawn from one sample of a study of T cell changes during pregnancy in multiple sclerosis. Sequenced by immunoSEQ multiplex PCR; TCRdb stores in-frame clones only, minus some. The table shows 40,000 to 45,000 clones, with over 80% occurring only once. Sample: peripheral blood. The receptors stem from a female donor with multiple sclerosis, enrolled in a pregnancy study. Each CDR3 is given with its conserved first and last residue. The order of the fields is J gene, CDR3 length, V gene, D gene, clone size, CDR3 protein, CDR3 DNA. The D gene is left open where the match is weak. The size field is filled for only some rows; it gives once, few, many or a size class.

TRBJ2-1,15,TRBV28,-,-,CASTSPKRGPNEQFF,TGTGCCAGCACCTCTCCTAAACGGGGACCGAATGAGCAGTTCTTC
TRBJ1-3,16,TRBV6-1,-,few,CASSDLQGSGGNTIYF,TGTGCCAGCAGTGACCTCCAGGGCTCGGGAGGAAACACCATATATTTT
TRBJ1-5,14,TRBV18,-,-,CASSPDPSNQPQHF,TGTGCCAGCTCACCGGATCCTAGCAATCAGCCCCAGCATTTT
TRBJ2-1,12,TRBV6-6,-,-,CASSHGTDEQFF,TGTGCCAGCAGTCATGGGACGGATGAGCAGTTCTTC
TRBJ2-1,14,TRBV7-2,TRBD2,-,CASSFLAGVHEQFF,TGTGCCAGCAGCTTCCTAGCGGGAGTCCATGAGCAGTTCTTC
TRBJ2-6,14,TRBV7-9,-,-,CASSDNSGANVLTF,TGTGCCAGCAGCGACAACTCTGGGGCCAACGTCCTGACTTTC
TRBJ2-7,11,TRBV25-1,-,-,CASSEVYEQYF,TGTGCCAGCAGTGAGGTCTACGAGCAGTACTTC
TRBJ1-1,15,TRBV6-5,-,-,CASSYSGLTNTEAFF,TGTGCCAGCAGTTACTCTGGACTCACGAACACTGAAGCTTTCTTT
TRBJ2-3,17,TRBV2,TRBD1,-,CASSDIPGTEDTDTQYF,TGTGCCAGCAGTGATATCCCCGGGACAGAGGACACAGATACGCAGTATTTT
TRBJ2-7,13,TRBV10-3,-,-,CAISESMLGEQYF,TGTGCCATCAGTGAGTCGATGCTGGGGGAGCAGTACTTC
TRBJ1-4,18,TRBV7-6,TRBD1,-,CASSLGDVRTGGHEKLFF,TGTGCCAGCAGCTTAGGAGACGTCAGGACAGGGGGCCATGAAAAACTGTTTTTT
TRBJ1-5,14,TRBV19,-,-,CASSIKTGGQPQHF,TGTGCCAGTAGTATAAAGACAGGTGGACAGCCCCAGCATTTT
TRBJ2-1,17,TRBV11-2,TRBD2,-,CASSLRALAGIYNEQFF,TGTGCCAGCAGCCTAAGGGCCCTAGCGGGCATCTACAATGAGCAGTTCTTC
TRBJ2-5,14,TRBV28,-,-,CASSLSSGEETQYF,TGTGCCAGCAGTTTATCGTCGGGGGAAGAGACCCAGTACTTC
TRBJ1-4,14,TRBV28,-,-,CASSLGQPNEKLFF,TGTGCCAGCAGTCTAGGACAGCCTAATGAAAAACTGTTTTTT
TRBJ1-1,14,TRBV7-9,TRBD1,-,CASSAGTGETEAFF,TGTGCCAGCAGCGCGGGGACAGGGGAAACTGAAGCTTTCTTT
TRBJ1-2,18,TRBV5-4,TRBD1,-,CASSPAGGPYQANYGYTF,TGTGCCAGCAGCCCCGCAGGGGGCCCTTATCAAGCTAACTATGGCTACACCTTC
TRBJ2-7,14,TRBV10-3,-,-,CAISDVQGLYEQYF,TGTGCCATCAGTGATGTCCAGGGGCTATACGAGCAGTACTTC
TRBJ2-3,14,TRBV5-1,-,-,CASSLLTGTDTQYF,TGCGCCAGCAGCCTCCTCACAGGCACAGATACGCAGTATTTT
TRBJ1-2,17,TRBV5-4,TRBD1,once,CASSLAKDRPLGYGYTF,TGTGCCAGCAGCTTGGCCAAGGACAGGCCATTGGGCTATGGCTACACCTTC
TRBJ1-3,14,TRBV6-5,-,-,CASSYEGSGNTIYF,TGTGCCAGCAGTTACGAGGGTTCAGGAAACACCATATATTTT